What follows is one T cell receptor (beta chain) and its context. Its antigen is still unknown. Sequence at one end of the junction differs from germline and may be a read error. The library came from three nested PCR rounds adapted from ARM-PCR protocols. TCRdb called the multiplex PCR reads again in MiXCR, with one record for every CDR3 protein. The data hold 75,000 to 90,000 distinct CDR3 sequences, with 65% to 80% observed a single time. This CDR3 is built from 15 residues. The germline CDR1 and CDR2 sequences are LGHNA and YNFKEQ. The template was RNA from unsorted bulk tissue. The normal lung tissue was taken more than 3 cm from the tumor edge. This sample stems from a study of tumor and adjacent non-tumor tissue in lung cancer. In the study overall: The cohort had about a dozen adenocarcinoma, a couple of squamous cell and 1 small cell patients. Patients were aged roughly 30 to 76, fewer than twelve men and 4 to 6 women, stage I to III. General study points: Significantly higher TCR diversity was found in tumor than normal lung. Tumor repertoires had a smaller top 100 clone share than normal lung.

J is TRBJ1-2 and V is TRBV4-2, with 10 bases aligning to TRBD1. This sequence was found in a woman between 50 and 59 years old with non-small cell lung cancer. Input material: distant non-tumor lung tissue. CDR3: CANSQETGGNYGYTF. The CDR3, as DNA: TGTGCCAACAGCCAAGAGACAGGGGGCAACTATGGCTACACCTTC.